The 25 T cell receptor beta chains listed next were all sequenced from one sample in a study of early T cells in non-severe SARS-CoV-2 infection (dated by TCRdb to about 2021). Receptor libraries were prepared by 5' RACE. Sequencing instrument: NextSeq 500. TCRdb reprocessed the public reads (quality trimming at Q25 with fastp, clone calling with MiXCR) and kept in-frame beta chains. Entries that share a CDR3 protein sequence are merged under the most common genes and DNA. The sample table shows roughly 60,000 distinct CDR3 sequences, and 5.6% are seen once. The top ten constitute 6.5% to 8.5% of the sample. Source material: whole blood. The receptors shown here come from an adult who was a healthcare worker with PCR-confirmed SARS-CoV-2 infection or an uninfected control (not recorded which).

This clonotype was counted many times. CDR3 region: CSLAGGGEQFF. The CDR3 DNA reads as TGCAGCCTAGCGGGAGGGGGTGAGCAGTTCTTC. The chain carries TRBV29-1 and TRBJ2-1; 12 positions agree with TRBD2. V gave up 8 bases and J gave up 9 bases; unmatched junction bases: 2. CDR1 is SQVTM, CDR2 ANQGSEA, per germline. CDR3 size: 11 residues.

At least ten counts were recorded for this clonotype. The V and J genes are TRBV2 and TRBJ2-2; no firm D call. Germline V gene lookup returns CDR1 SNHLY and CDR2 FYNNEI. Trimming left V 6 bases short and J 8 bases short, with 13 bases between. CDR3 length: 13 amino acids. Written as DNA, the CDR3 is TGTGCCAGCAGGGGCAGGATATCGGGGGAGCTGTTTTTT. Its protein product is CASRGRISGELFF.

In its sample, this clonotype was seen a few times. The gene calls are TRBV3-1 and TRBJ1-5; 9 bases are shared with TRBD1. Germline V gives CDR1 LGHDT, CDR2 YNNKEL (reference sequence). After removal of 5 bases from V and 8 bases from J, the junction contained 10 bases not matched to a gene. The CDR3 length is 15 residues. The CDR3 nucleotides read TGTGCCAGCAGCGCCCGGACAGGGGATATGGAGCCCCAGCATTTT. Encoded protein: CASSARTGDMEPQHF.

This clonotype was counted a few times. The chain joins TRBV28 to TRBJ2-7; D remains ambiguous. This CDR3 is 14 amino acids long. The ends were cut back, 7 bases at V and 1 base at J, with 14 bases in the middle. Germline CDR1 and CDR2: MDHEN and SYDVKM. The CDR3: CASKERTFSYEQYF. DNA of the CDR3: TGTGCCAGCAAAGAAAGGACCTTTTCCTACGAGCAGTACTTC.

CDR3 residues: CASSPDQASTDTQYF. Written as DNA, the CDR3 is TGTGCCAGCTCACCAGATCAGGCTAGCACAGATACGCAGTATTTT. V is TRBV18 and J is TRBJ2-3; D is undetermined. CDR3 size: 15 residues. Trimming removed 2 bases from V and 0 bases from J, with 9 bases in between. Germline CDR1 and CDR2: KGHSH and LQKENI.

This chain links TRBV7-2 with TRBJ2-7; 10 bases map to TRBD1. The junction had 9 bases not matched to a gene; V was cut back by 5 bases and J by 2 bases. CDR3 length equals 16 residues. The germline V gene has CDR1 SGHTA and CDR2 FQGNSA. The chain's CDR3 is CASSPGGTGAPYEQYF. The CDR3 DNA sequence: TGTGCCAGCAGCCCGGGAGGGACAGGGGCCCCCTACGAGCAGTACTTC.

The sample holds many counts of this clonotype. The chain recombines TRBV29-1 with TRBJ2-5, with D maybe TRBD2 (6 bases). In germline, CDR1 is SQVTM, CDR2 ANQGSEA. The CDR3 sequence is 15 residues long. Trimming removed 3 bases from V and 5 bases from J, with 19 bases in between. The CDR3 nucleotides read TGCAGCGTTGAGAGTGGGACCCCGGCGGGGGAGACCCAGTACTTC. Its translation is CSVESGTPAGETQYF.

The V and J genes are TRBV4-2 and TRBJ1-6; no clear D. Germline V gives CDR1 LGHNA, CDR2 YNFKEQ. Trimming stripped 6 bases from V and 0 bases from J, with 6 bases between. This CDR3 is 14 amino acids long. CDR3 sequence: CASRESSYNSPLHF. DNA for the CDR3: TGTGCCAGCAGAGAAAGCTCCTATAATTCACCCCTCCACTTT.

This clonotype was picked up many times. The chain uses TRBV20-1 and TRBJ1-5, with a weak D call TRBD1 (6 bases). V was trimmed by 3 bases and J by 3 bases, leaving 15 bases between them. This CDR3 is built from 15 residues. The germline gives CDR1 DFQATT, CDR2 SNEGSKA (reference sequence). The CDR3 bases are TGCAGTGCTAGCAAACAGGGAAGTACCAATCAGCCCCAGCATTTT. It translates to CSASKQGSTNQPQHF.

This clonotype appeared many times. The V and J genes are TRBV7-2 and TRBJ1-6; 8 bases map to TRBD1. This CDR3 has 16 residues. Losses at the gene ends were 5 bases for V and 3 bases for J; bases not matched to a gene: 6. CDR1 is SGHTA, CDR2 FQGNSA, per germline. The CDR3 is CASSISGQGYNSPLHF. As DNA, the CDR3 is TGTGCCAGCAGCATCTCTGGACAGGGCTATAATTCACCCCTCCACTTT.

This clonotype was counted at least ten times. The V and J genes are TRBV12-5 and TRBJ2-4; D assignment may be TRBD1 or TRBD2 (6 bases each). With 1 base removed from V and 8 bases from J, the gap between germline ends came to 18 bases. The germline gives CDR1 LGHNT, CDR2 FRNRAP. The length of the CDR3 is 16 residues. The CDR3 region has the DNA TGTGCTAGTGGTTTGGGGCAGGGGACCGGGGGAGACATTCAGTACTTC. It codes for CASGLGQGTGGDIQYF. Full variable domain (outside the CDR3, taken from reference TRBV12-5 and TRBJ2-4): DARVTQTPRHKVTEMGQEVTMRCQPILGHNTVFWYRQTMMQGLELLAYFRNRAPLDDSGMPKDRFSAEMPDATLATLKIQPSEPRDSAVYFCASGLGQGTGGDIQYFGAGTRLSVL.

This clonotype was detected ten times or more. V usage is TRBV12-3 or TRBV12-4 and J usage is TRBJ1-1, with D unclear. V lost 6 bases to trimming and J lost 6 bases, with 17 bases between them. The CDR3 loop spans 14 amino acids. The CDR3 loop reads CASSSGLIRAEAFF. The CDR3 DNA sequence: TGTGCCAGCAGCTCGGGCCTAATAAGGGCTGAAGCTTTCTTT.

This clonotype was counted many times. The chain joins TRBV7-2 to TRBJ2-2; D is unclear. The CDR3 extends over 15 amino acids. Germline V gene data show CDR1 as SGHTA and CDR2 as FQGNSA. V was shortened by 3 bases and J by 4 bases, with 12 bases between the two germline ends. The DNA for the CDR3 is TGTGCCAGCAGCTTCGGAAGAGCTGGCACCGGGGAGCTGTTTTTT. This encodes CASSFGRAGTGELFF.

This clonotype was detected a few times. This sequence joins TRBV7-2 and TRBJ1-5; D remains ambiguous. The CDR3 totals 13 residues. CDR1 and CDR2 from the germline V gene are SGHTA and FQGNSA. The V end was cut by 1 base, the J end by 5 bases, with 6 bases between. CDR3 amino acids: CASSLGRDQPQHF. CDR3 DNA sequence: TGTGCCAGCAGCTTAGGGCGGGATCAGCCCCAGCATTTT.

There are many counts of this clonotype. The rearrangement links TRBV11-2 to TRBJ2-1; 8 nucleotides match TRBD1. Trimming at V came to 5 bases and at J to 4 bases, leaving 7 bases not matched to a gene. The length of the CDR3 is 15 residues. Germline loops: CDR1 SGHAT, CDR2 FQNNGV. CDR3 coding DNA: TGTGCCAGCAGCCACCGGGACAGGAGATACAATGAGCAGTTCTTC. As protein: CASSHRDRRYNEQFF.

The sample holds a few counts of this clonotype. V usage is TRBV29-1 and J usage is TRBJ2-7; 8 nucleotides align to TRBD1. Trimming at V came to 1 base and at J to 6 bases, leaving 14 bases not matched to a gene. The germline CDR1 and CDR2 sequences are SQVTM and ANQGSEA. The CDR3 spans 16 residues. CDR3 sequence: CSVEVRVTGGPLEQYF. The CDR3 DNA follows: TGCAGCGTTGAAGTTAGGGTAACAGGGGGACCTCTCGAGCAGTACTTC.

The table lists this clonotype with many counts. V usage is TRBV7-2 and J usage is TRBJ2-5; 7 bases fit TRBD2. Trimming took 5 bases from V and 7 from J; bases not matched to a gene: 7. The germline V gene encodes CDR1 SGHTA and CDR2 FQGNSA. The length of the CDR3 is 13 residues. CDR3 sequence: CASSRTRSGTQYF. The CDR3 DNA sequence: TGTGCCAGCAGCCGGACTAGAAGTGGGACCCAGTACTTC.

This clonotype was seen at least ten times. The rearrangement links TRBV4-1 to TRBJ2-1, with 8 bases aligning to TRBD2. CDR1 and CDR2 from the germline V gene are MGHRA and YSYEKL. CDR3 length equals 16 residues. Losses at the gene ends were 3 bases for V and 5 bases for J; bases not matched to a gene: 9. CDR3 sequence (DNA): TGCGCCAGCAGCCAGGGAATAGCGGGGACTAACAATGAGCAGTTCTTC. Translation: CASSQGIAGTNNEQFF.

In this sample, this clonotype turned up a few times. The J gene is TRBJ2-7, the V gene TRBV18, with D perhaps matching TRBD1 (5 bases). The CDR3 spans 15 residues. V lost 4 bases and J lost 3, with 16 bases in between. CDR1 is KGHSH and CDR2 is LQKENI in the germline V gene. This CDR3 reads CASSLRLDSFYEQYF. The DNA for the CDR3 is TGTGCCAGCTCACTTCGACTCGACAGTTTCTACGAGCAGTACTTC. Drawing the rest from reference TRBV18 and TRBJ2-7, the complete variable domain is NAGVMQNPRHLVRRRGQEARLRCSPMKGHSHVYWYRQLPEEGLKFMVYLQKENIIDESGMPKERFSAEFPKEGPSILRIQQVVRGDSAAYFCASSLRLDSFYEQYFGPGTRLTVT.

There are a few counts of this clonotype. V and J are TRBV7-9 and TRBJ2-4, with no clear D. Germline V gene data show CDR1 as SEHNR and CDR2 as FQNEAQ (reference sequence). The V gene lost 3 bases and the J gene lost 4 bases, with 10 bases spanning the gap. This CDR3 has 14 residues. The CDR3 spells CASSLSLGKNIQYF. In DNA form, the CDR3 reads TGTGCCAGCAGCTTGTCTCTAGGGAAAAACATTCAGTACTTC. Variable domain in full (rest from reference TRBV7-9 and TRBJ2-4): DTGVSQNPRHKITKRGQNVTFRCDPISEHNRLYWYRQTLGQGPEFLTYFQNEAQLEKSRLLSDRFSAERPKGSFSTLEIQRTEQGDSAMYLCASSLSLGKNIQYFGAGTRLSVL.

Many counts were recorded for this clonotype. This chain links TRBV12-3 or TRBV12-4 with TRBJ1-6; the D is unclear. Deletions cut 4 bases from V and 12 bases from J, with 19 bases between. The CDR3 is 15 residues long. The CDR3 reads CASSSTEASSGPLHF. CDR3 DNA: TGTGCCAGCAGTTCGACCGAGGCATCGAGTGGACCCCTCCACTTT.

The CDR3 is CASSFSGVGYNEQFF. CDR3 nucleotide sequence: TGTGCCAGCAGTTTTAGCGGGGTCGGCTACAATGAGCAGTTCTTC. The V call is TRBV7-9, the J call TRBJ2-1, with TRBD2 matching over 8 bases. Trimming took 6 bases from V and 3 from J; bases not matched to a gene: 7. CDR3 length: 15 amino acids. Germline V gene data show CDR1 as SEHNR and CDR2 as FQNEAQ (reference sequence).

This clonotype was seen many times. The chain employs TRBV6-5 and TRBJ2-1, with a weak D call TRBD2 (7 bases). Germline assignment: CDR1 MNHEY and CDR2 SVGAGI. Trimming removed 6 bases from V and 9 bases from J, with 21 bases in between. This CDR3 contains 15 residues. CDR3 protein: CASSSIIRGALEQFF. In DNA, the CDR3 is TGTGCCAGCAGCTCTATTATACGGGGGGCCCTTGAGCAGTTCTTC.

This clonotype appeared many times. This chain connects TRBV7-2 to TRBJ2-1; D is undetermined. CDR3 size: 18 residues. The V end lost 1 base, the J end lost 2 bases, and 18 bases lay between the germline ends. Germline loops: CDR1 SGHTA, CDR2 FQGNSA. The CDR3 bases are TGTGCCAGCAGCTTAGAGGGCCTGTGGGTAGCAGCCTACAATGAGCAGTTCTTC. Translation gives CASSLEGLWVAAYNEQFF.

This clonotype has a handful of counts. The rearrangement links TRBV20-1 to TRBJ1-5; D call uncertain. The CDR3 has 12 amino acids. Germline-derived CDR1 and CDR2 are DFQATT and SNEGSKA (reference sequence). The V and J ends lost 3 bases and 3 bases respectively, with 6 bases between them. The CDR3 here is CSASRNNQPQHF. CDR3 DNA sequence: TGCAGTGCTAGCAGAAACAATCAGCCCCAGCATTTT.